Shown below are 17 T cell receptor beta chains from a single sample sequenced in a study of patients and donors after allogeneic stem cell transplantation. TCRdb itself ran the RT-PCR reads through MiXCR, one entry per CDR3 protein. The repertoire consists of approximately 170,000 distinct CDR3 sequences, with approximately 24% occurring once and the leading ten covering roughly 27%. The sequencing input was blood, either unsorted or a sorted T cell fraction (not recorded which). These receptors came from a human donor who was either an allogeneic HSCT recipient or a stem cell or donor lymphocyte infusion donor (not recorded which). It is not recorded whose cells these are; they may come from a transplant donor.

The sample holds many counts of this clonotype. The V gene is TRBV20-1, the J gene TRBJ1-1; 7 nucleotides line up with TRBD1. From germline, CDR1 is DFQATT and CDR2 SNEGSKA (reference sequence). With 8 bases clipped from V and 0 bases from J, the junction kept 12 bases outside the gene matches. This CDR3 is 15 amino acids long. The CDR3 protein is CSQTKQGTMNTEAFF. The CDR3 bases are TGCAGTCAAACGAAACAGGGGACCATGAACACTGAAGCTTTCTTT.

This clonotype was recorded many times. The chain uses TRBV12-3 or TRBV12-4 and TRBJ1-4, with D possibly matching TRBD1 (6 bases). Between the trimmed V and J ends, which lost 3 bases and 7 bases, there was a span of 15 bases. This CDR3 is built from 15 residues. For the CDR3, the DNA is TGTGCCAGCAGTTTCCGACGGGGGCGAACTGAAAAACTGTTTTTT. Translated, it gives CASSFRRGRTEKLFF.

This clonotype has just a few counts. The V call is TRBV20-1, the J call TRBJ1-2; D is ambiguous. The CDR3 contains 13 residues. Germline-derived CDR1 and CDR2 are DFQATT and SNEGSKA (reference sequence). V lost 0 bases to trimming and J lost 2 bases, with 7 bases between them. The CDR3 reads CSARDVTNYGYTF. DNA for the CDR3: TGCAGTGCTAGAGATGTAACCAACTATGGCTACACCTTC.

Only a few counts were recorded for this clonotype. This chain connects TRBV5-1 to TRBJ2-3; no firm D call. The CDR3 consists of 15 residues. CDR1 is SGHRS and CDR2 is YFSETQ in the germline V gene. V was pared by 4 bases and J by 0 bases, with 12 bases between. In nucleotides, the CDR3 is TGCGCCAGCAGCAATTTGTTAACCAGCACAGATACGCAGTATTTT. This encodes CASSNLLTSTDTQYF.

This clonotype came up a few times. The chain couples TRBV20-1 to TRBJ1-2; a possible D gene is TRBD1 (5 bases). The CDR3 consists of 12 residues. The V gene's germline CDR1 is DFQATT and CDR2 SNEGSKA (reference sequence). Trimming removed 8 bases from V and 5 bases from J, with 15 bases in between. CDR3 region: CSPGTDLYGYTF. DNA of the CDR3: TGCAGTCCCGGGACGGATTTATATGGCTACACCTTC.

The chain combines TRBV20-1 with TRBJ1-3; D not resolved. The V gene's germline CDR1 is DFQATT and CDR2 SNEGSKA (reference sequence). Trimming took off 6 bases at V and 4 bases at J, with 19 bases between the two ends. This CDR3 has 15 residues. CDR3 sequence reads: CSAVGRPAKGNTIYF. The CDR3 DNA reads as TGCAGTGCCGTGGGCAGGCCAGCAAAGGGAAACACCATATATTTT.

The chain carries TRBV20-1 and TRBJ2-3, with D maybe TRBD1 (5 bases). Trimming left V 0 bases short and J 1 base short, with 8 bases between. CDR1 and CDR2 from the germline V gene are DFQATT and SNEGSKA (reference sequence). The CDR3 has 14 residues. CDR3 DNA: TGCAGTGCTAGAGATGTACAGGGCACAGATACGCAGTATTTT. Translating gives CSARDVQGTDTQYF.

This clonotype appeared a few times. The V and J genes are TRBV29-1 and TRBJ2-1; 8 bases align to TRBD2. Germline CDR1 SQVTM, CDR2 ANQGSEA. V trimming: 7 bases; J trimming: 3 bases; junction bases outside the gene matches: 8. The CDR3 has 14 residues. CDR3 DNA: TGCAGCGCCGGACCGGGACTAGACTACAATGAGCAGTTCTTC. Protein sequence: CSAGPGLDYNEQFF.

This clonotype was observed a handful of times. The chain uses TRBV5-1 and TRBJ1-2; D unclear. Germline lookup yields CDR1 SGHRS and CDR2 YFSETQ. CDR3 size: 13 residues. V was pared by 0 bases and J by 8 bases, with 11 bases between. CDR3 sequence reads: CASSLAGKRGYTF. In DNA, the CDR3 is TGCGCCAGCAGCTTGGCAGGAAAACGGGGCTACACCTTC.

For this clonotype: A much larger clone differs by one base, so this may be a read error. The genes are TRBV4-1 and TRBJ1-6; D unresolved. Germline V lookup: CDR1 MGHRA, CDR2 YSYEKL. The CDR3 is 14 residues long. The CDR3 nucleotides are TGCGCCAGCAGCCAAGTTTCGTCAGGATCACTCCTCCACTTT. Amino acid sequence: CASSQVSSGSLLHF.

This clonotype was picked up many times. J is TRBJ1-1 and V is TRBV28; 7 bases fit TRBD1. The trim removed 6 bases at V and 4 bases at J, leaving 5 bases unmatched. The CDR3 consists of 13 residues. Per germline, CDR1 MDHEN and CDR2 SYDVKM. CDR3 in DNA: TGTGCCAGCAGCCCTCACAGGGGCACTGAAGCTTTCTTT. Amino acids: CASSPHRGTEAFF.

The CDR3 DNA follows: TGTGCCAGCAGCGGGACAATAGGACAGCTCTCTGGAAACACCATATATTTT. Protein product: CASSGTIGQLSGNTIYF. This chain uses TRBV7-9 with TRBJ1-3; a weak D match, TRBD1 (6 bases). Germline V CDR1 and CDR2: SEHNR, FQNEAQ (reference sequence). The CDR3 is 17 residues long. V lost 5 bases to trimming and J lost 0 bases, with 17 bases between them.

This clonotype was counted only a few times. The V and J genes are TRBV7-9 and TRBJ2-3; 9 nucleotides match TRBD1. CDR3 length equals 16 residues. Germline trimming cut 6 bases from V and 3 bases from J; bases unmatched to any gene: 10. Germline V gene sequence: CDR1 SEHNR, CDR2 FQNEAQ (reference sequence). CDR3 in amino acids: CASSGTGPLGTDTQYF. CDR3 bases: TGTGCCAGCAGTGGGACAGGGCCCCTTGGGACAGATACGCAGTATTTT.

The sample holds a few counts of this clonotype. The chain couples TRBV19 to TRBJ1-2; TRBD1 might be the D (5 bases). V was cut by 3 bases and J by 5 bases, with 16 bases left in between. Per the germline V gene, CDR1 is LNHDA and CDR2 is SQIVND (reference sequence). The CDR3 sequence is 15 residues long. This CDR3 is CASSIAAGRDYGYTF. CDR3 coding DNA: TGTGCCAGTAGTATCGCGGCAGGGAGGGATTATGGCTACACCTTC.

The rearrangement links TRBV12-3 or TRBV12-4 to TRBJ1-2; possible D gene TRBD1, 6 bases. The ends were cut back, 3 bases at V and 3 bases at J, with 8 bases in the middle. The CDR3 length is 13 residues. In nucleotides, the CDR3 is TGTGCCAGCAGTTTTGCAGGGGACTATGGCTACACCTTC. Its protein is CASSFAGDYGYTF.

This clonotype was recorded a few times. This chain connects TRBV12-3 or TRBV12-4 to TRBJ1-1; 7 positions agree with TRBD1. The CDR3 spans 14 residues. The trim removed 8 bases at V and 0 bases at J, leaving 6 bases unmatched. As DNA, the CDR3 is TGTGCCAGCCGGGACAGCTACATGAACACTGAAGCTTTCTTT. Its translation: CASRDSYMNTEAFF.

This clonotype was counted only a few times. V usage is TRBV14 and J usage is TRBJ2-7; weak D call: TRBD1 (6 bases). V gave up 4 bases and J gave up 7 bases, with 11 bases separating them. Per germline, CDR1 SGHDN and CDR2 FVKESK. This CDR3 spans 12 amino acids. In DNA, the CDR3 is TGTGCCAGCAGCCTGACAGGCGGAGAGCAGTACTTC. As protein: CASSLTGGEQYF.